Given below is one T cell receptor (beta chain) in context. Total RNA isolation used whole blood (no T cell sorting was performed). This record comes from a study of monozygotic twins with inflammatory bowel disease. The CDR3 length is 12 residues. Per germline, CDR1 GTSNPN and CDR2 SVGIG (reference sequence). In preparing each TCR library, 3,000 to 4,000 ng of total RNA was used. cDNA for TCRalpha and TCRbeta was amplified by nested PCRs of 15 to 20 then roughly 10 cycles. Reprocessing the 5' RACE reads, TCRdb reports a single entry for every CDR3 protein and omits DNA. This sample's clone table lists around 450,000 distinct CDR3 sequences.

Sample: blood. This TCR was sampled from a human donor with ulcerative colitis or Crohn's disease, or a healthy co-twin of an affected twin (not recorded which). V gene TRBV30 combines with J gene TRBJ1-5. The CDR3 reads CAWSVDRQPQHF. The entire variable domain, with the rest obtained from reference TRBV30 and TRBJ1-5, is as follows: SQTIHQWPATLVQPVGSPLSLECTVEGTSNPNLYWYRQAAGRGLQLLFYSVGIGQISSEVPQNLSASRPQDRQFILSSKKLLLSDSGFYLCAWSVDRQPQHFGDGTRLSIL.